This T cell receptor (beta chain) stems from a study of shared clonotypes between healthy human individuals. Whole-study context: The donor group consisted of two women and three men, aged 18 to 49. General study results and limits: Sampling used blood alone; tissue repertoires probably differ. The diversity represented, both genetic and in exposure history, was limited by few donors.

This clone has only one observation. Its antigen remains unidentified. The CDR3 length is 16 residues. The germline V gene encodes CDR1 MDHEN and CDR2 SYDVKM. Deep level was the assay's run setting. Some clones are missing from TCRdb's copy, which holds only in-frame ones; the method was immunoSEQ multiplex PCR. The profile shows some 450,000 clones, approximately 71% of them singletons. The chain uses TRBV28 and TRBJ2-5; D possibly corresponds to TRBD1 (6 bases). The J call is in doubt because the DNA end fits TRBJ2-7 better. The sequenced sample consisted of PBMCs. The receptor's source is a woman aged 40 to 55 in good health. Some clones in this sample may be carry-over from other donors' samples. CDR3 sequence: CASSLGGRVLTYEQYF. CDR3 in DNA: TGTGCCAGCAGTTTAGGGGGCAGGGTACTGACCTACGAGCAGTACTTC.